This record concerns one TCR beta chain sequence. Its antigen is unidentified. This record comes from a study of T cell responses to AZD1222 COVID-19 vaccine. Study-wide results and limits: Donor demographics were predominantly white British with a female majority; clonal diversity may be underestimated. It was only after the peak T cell response that any repertoires were sampled.

The CDR3 contains 13 residues. Germline loops: CDR1 SNHLY, CDR2 FYNNEI. Trimming pared 10 bases from V and 1 base from J, leaving 11 bases between. TCRdb's copy holds only in-frame clones and misses some; the assay was immunoSEQ multiplex PCR. Among around 110,000 clones listed, about 92% were seen once. The sequencing here drew on peripheral blood, taken on day 0 of AZD1222 vaccination. The TCR originated in an adult in good health. The rearrangement links TRBV2 to TRBJ1-3; D remains ambiguous. The CDR3 loop reads CATRADSGNTIYF. The CDR3 DNA reads TGTGCCACGAGAGCGGATTCTGGAAACACCATATATTTT.